The 18 T cell receptor beta chains reported below all come from one sample, sequenced in a study of blood T cell repertoires in COVID-19. Profiling relied on immunoSEQ multiplex PCR, and the TCRdb table lists in-frame clones only, not all of them. Of about 300,000 clones in the sample, 75% to 90% were seen once. The sample comprised PBMCs or T cells enriched from blood (not recorded which). The source of these receptors is a man aged 25-40 years who had recovered from COVID-19.

The chain recombines TRBV7-2 with TRBJ1-1; maybe TRBD1 (6 bases). Germline CDR1 SGHTA, CDR2 FQGNSA. CDR3 length: 13 amino acids. V lost 4 bases and J 7 bases, leaving 13 bases between the germline ends. For the CDR3, the DNA is TGTGCCAGCAGCTCCCGACAGGCAATTGAAGCTTTCTTT. Protein sequence: CASSSRQAIEAFF.

The V and J genes are TRBV7-2 and TRBJ2-5; D not resolved. Germline V gene data show CDR1 as SGHTA and CDR2 as FQGNSA. The ends were cut back, 1 base at V and 3 bases at J, with 9 bases in the middle. CDR3 length equals 14 residues. The CDR3 DNA reads as TGTGCCAGCAGCTTAGTGGGCAGCAAAGAGACCCAGTACTTC. Its protein is CASSLVGSKETQYF. Using reference TRBV7-2 and TRBJ2-5 for the parts outside the CDR3, the full variable domain is GAGVSQSPSNKVTEKGKDVELRCDPISGHTALYWYRQSLGQGLEFLIYFQGNSAPDKSGLPSDRFSAERTGGSVSTLTIQRTQQEDSAVYLCASSLVGSKETQYFGPGTRLLVL.

The V call is TRBV7-9, the J call TRBJ2-1; 10 bases fit TRBD1. Germline V gene lookup returns CDR1 SEHNR and CDR2 FQNEAQ (reference sequence). CDR3 length equals 15 residues. V lost 5 bases, J lost 8 bases, and 9 bases stayed unmatched. CDR3 sequence reads: CASSKGQGGFDEQFF. CDR3 bases: TGTGCCAGCAGCAAAGGACAGGGGGGGTTCGATGAGCAGTTCTTC.

The chain carries TRBV9 and TRBJ1-6; a possible D gene is TRBD1 (6 bases). The CDR3 is made up of 12 amino acids. The germline V gene has CDR1 SGDLS and CDR2 YYNGEE. V lost 3 bases and J 10 bases, leaving 8 bases between the germline ends. As DNA, the CDR3 is TGTGCCAGCAGCGCGGGGGGCTCACCCCTCCACTTT. It translates to CASSAGGSPLHF. The full variable domain, its missing parts supplied by reference TRBV9 and TRBJ1-6, is DSGVTQTPKHLITATGQRVTLRCSPRSGDLSVYWYQQSLDQGLQFLIQYYNGEERAKGNILERFSAQQFPDLHSELNLSSLELGDSALYFCASSAGGSPLHFGNGTRLTVT.

The V gene is TRBV25-1, the J gene TRBJ1-6; 7 bases align to TRBD1. Per germline, CDR1 MGHDK and CDR2 SYGVNS. The trim removed 1 base at V and 10 bases at J, leaving 10 bases unmatched. This CDR3 comprises 16 residues. The CDR3: CASSESIQGGRSPLHF. CDR3 coding DNA: TGTGCCAGCAGTGAATCAATTCAGGGGGGTAGATCACCCCTCCACTTT.

This chain connects TRBV21-1 to TRBJ2-1; the table calls TRBD1, which could not be checked here. TRBV21-1 is annotated as a pseudogene. The CDR3 extends over 21 amino acids. Written as DNA, the CDR3 is TGTGCCAGCAGCAAAGTGGGCGGGCGGACAGGGGAGAATTATGTTTACAATGAGCAGTTCTTC. Protein product: CASSKVGGRTGENYVYNEQFF.

The rearrangement joins TRBV2 to TRBJ1-1; D gene ambiguous. Trimming cost V 2 bases and J 0 bases, with 7 bases left between them. The CDR3 consists of 14 residues. Germline assignment: CDR1 SNHLY and CDR2 FYNNEI. CDR3 region: CASSEQRLNTEAFF. DNA of the CDR3: TGTGCCAGCAGTGAACAGCGGTTGAACACTGAAGCTTTCTTT.

The chain recombines TRBV27 with TRBJ2-1; possible D gene TRBD1, 5 bases. CDR1 and CDR2 from the germline V gene are MNHEY and SMNVEV (reference sequence). The length of the CDR3 is 18 residues. Deletions cut 3 bases from V and 7 bases from J, with 25 bases between. CDR3 DNA: TGTGCCAGCAGTTTCCAACCCCCTGGGGCAGGTTTAACGAATGAGCAGTTCTTC. Its translation is CASSFQPPGAGLTNEQFF.

The chain employs TRBV12-3 or TRBV12-4 and TRBJ1-2; D unresolved. V was cut by 1 base and J by 5 bases, with 5 bases left in between. CDR3 length: 12 residues. For the CDR3, the DNA is TGTGCCAGCAGTTTAGGAGAGTATGGCTACACCTTC. Amino acid sequence: CASSLGEYGYTF.

In nucleotides, the CDR3 is TGTGCCAGCAGCTTGGCCGGTACAGCTGCTGGGGCCAACGTCCTGACTTTC. Protein product: CASSLAGTAAGANVLTF. The gene calls are TRBV5-4 and TRBJ2-6; no definite D call. V lost 0 bases, J lost 2 bases, and 12 bases lay in between. Germline CDR1 and CDR2: SGHNT and YYREEE (reference sequence). This CDR3 is built from 17 residues.

This clone was observed once. This chain connects TRBV3-1 (or the pseudogene TRBV3-2) to TRBJ2-3, with D unresolved. Germline V gives CDR1 LGHDT, CDR2 YNNKEL (reference sequence). V was pared by 4 bases and J by 4 bases, with 15 bases between. The CDR3 contains 15 residues. CDR3 nucleotide sequence: TGTGCCAGCAGCCTCTTCGGTGTGCAAGCAGATACGCAGTATTTT. It translates to CASSLFGVQADTQYF.

This chain uses TRBV9 with TRBJ1-1; D gene ambiguous. The CDR3 is 15 residues long. Germline assignment: CDR1 SGDLS and CDR2 YYNGEE. V dropped 0 bases and J dropped 0 bases, with 9 bases sitting between them. CDR3 protein: CASSVVMGLNTEAFF. CDR3 coding DNA: TGTGCCAGCAGCGTAGTTATGGGCCTGAACACTGAAGCTTTCTTT.

The chain uses TRBV10-1 and TRBJ2-3; D might be TRBD2 (7 bases). Trimming shortened V by 6 bases and J by 6 bases, and 25 bases separated the two germline ends. Per the germline V gene, CDR1 is WNHNN and CDR2 is SYGVQD (reference sequence). This CDR3 is built from 17 residues. CDR3 loop: CASSLRLAGGALDTQYF. Written as DNA, the CDR3 is TGCGCCAGCAGCCTCAGACTCGCTGGGGGGGCCCTGGATACGCAGTATTTT.

The CDR3 DNA reads TGCGCCAGCAGCCGATCCGGGGGAGGGTCCTACAATGAGCAGTTCTTC. Its translation is CASSRSGGGSYNEQFF. The rearrangement links TRBV4-3 to TRBJ2-1, with 7 bases that match TRBD2. This CDR3 spans 16 amino acids. Germline CDR1 reads LGHNA; CDR2 reads YSLEER. V lost 4 bases to trimming and J lost 1 base; unmatched junction nucleotides: 7.

The chain has TRBV29-1 and TRBJ1-1; 8 bases fit TRBD1. The CDR3 spans 14 residues. The V and J ends lost 7 bases and 3 bases, in that order; junction bases with no gene match: 10. CDR1 is SQVTM, CDR2 ANQGSEA, per germline. Here the CDR3 reads CSAGQVDRDTEAFF. The CDR3, as DNA: TGCAGCGCCGGACAGGTGGACAGGGACACTGAAGCTTTCTTT.

The gene calls are TRBV6-2 or TRBV6-3 and TRBJ1-1; 8 nucleotides line up with TRBD1. This CDR3 is built from 15 residues. Looked up from germline, CDR1 is MNHEY and CDR2 is SVGEGT. V shed 5 bases and J 1 base; nucleotides not matched to a gene: 6. The CDR3, as DNA: TGTGCCAGCAGTAAACCCGGGACAGGGAACACTGAAGCTTTCTTT. Its translation is CASSKPGTGNTEAFF.

The rearrangement joins TRBV6-4 to TRBJ1-1; 7 bases line up with TRBD1. V lost 7 bases to trimming and J lost 5 bases; unmatched junction nucleotides: 7. The germline gives CDR1 MRHNA, CDR2 SNTAGT. The CDR3 totals 13 residues. As DNA, the CDR3 is TGTGCCAGCACCAAAGACAGGGAAACTGAAGCTTTCTTT. Translating gives CASTKDRETEAFF.

The chain combines TRBV5-1 with TRBJ1-2; 10 nucleotides align to TRBD1. Germline lookup yields CDR1 SGHRS and CDR2 YFSETQ. The CDR3 consists of 14 residues. J lost 7 bases, V lost 3 bases, and 6 bases had no gene match. In DNA form, the CDR3 reads TGCGCCAGCAGCTCCGAGACAGGGGGCCTTGGCTACACCTTC. Translation: CASSSETGGLGYTF.